This T cell receptor beta chain was captured by sequencing in a study of blood T cell repertoires in COVID-19. Study in general: From T cells, B-cell-depleted T cells, or PBMCs came the material, which was cDNA or gDNA.

The method was immunoSEQ multiplex PCR; TCRdb's version includes in-frame clones alone and lacks a portion of them. The table records about 240,000 clones, roughly 87% of them present only once. Germline V gene lookup returns CDR1 MNHEY and CDR2 SVGAGI. Trimming removed 5 bases from V and 4 bases from J; junction bases left unmatched: 3. The CDR3 consists of 13 residues. The sequence came from a man aged 55 to 70 who had recovered from COVID-19. V is TRBV6-5 and J is TRBJ2-5; TRBD1 matches at 8 bases. Sample: peripheral blood. The CDR3 loop is CASSTQGGETQYF. The CDR3 nucleotides read TGTGCCAGCAGTACACAGGGGGGAGAGACCCAGTACTTC.